This TCR beta chain derives from a study of T cells after yellow fever vaccination. V was trimmed by 6 bases and J by 0 bases, leaving 13 bases between them. This CDR3 comprises 15 residues. Per germline, CDR1 MNHNS and CDR2 SASEGT. Template switching with 5'RACE generated the TCR cDNA and added a universal primer site and UMIs. TCRdb reanalysed the 5' RACE reads using MiXCR and keeps one entry per CDR3 protein. The sample has some 320,000 distinct CDR3 sequences; 8.7% are singletons. This chain joins TRBV6-1 and TRBJ2-3, with D perhaps assigned TRBD1 or TRBD2 (6 bases each). The source material was PBMCs, sampled on the day of the first yellow fever vaccination. This receptor was obtained from a man younger than 35 who received the YFV17D yellow fever vaccine. CDR3 in amino acids: CASSWRGFSTDTQYF. CDR3 sequence (DNA): TGTGCCAGCAGCTGGAGGGGGTTTAGCACAGATACGCAGTATTTT.